This T cell receptor (beta chain) emerged from a study of control samples from healthy donors and cancer patients. TCRdb's table, derived via immunoSEQ multiplex PCR, lists solely in-frame clones and lacks some. Of 150,000 to 200,000 clones listed, about 94% are singletons. Per germline, CDR1 LGHNA and CDR2 YSLEER. Trimming removed 4 bases at V and 10 bases at J, with 17 bases between. The CDR3 has 15 amino acids. Sequenced: blood. This sequence originates from a woman in her thirties or forties in good health. The V gene is TRBV4-3, the J gene TRBJ1-6; D remains ambiguous. CDR3 amino acids: CASSRNGMIGSPLHF. The CDR3 DNA reads TGCGCCAGCAGCCGGAACGGGATGATAGGGTCACCCCTCCACTTT.